The entry below describes one T cell receptor (beta chain). Its cognate antigen is unknown. This sample is drawn from a study of blood T cells in healthy people across ages. A J-beta primer mix and a sample-barcoded 5' primer were used in a second PCR of about 6 to 12 cycles. One entry per CDR3 protein, called by TCRdb with MiXCR from the 5' RACE reads. The table includes around 1,000,000 distinct CDR3 sequences, more than 30% detected once. Whole-study findings and limits: Greater diversity and more naive CD4+ cells were seen in long-lived donors than in aged donors.

The CDR3 is 16 amino acids. Trimming took off 1 base at V and 3 bases at J, with 15 bases between the two ends. The germline gives CDR1 SGHTA, CDR2 FQGTGA. The TCR originated in a man younger than 35 in good health. The material sequenced was blood. The V call is TRBV7-3, the J call TRBJ2-5; possibly TRBD2 for D (5 bases). CDR3 bases: TGTGCCAGCAGCTTAATGGGAGTCGGCGCAGAAGAGACCCAGTACTTC. Translation: CASSLMGVGAEETQYF.